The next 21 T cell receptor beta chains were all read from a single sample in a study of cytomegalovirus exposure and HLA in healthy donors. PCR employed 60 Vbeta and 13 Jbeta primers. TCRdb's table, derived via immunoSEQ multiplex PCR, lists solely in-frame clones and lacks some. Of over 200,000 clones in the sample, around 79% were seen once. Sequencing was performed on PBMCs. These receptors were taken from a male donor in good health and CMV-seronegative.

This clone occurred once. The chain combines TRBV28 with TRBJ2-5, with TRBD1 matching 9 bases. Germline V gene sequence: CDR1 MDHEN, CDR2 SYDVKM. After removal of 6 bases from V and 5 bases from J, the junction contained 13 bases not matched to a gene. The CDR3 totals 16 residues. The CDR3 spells CASSNILQGAGETQYF. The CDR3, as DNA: TGTGCCAGCAGCAACATACTACAGGGGGCTGGGGAGACCCAGTACTTC.

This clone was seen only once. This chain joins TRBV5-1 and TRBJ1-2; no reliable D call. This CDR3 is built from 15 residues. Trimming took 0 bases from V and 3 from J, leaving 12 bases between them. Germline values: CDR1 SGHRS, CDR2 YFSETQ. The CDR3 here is CASSLAGEGHYGYTF. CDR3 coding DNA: TGCGCCAGCAGCTTGGCCGGGGAGGGCCACTATGGCTACACCTTC.

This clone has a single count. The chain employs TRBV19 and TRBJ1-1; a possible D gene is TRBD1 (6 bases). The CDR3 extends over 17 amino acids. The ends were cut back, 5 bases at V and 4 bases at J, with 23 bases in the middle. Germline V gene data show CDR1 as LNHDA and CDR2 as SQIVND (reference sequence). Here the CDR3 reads CASSGQGRGRGGTEAFF. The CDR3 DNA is TGTGCCAGTAGTGGCCAGGGGAGGGGCCGGGGAGGCACTGAAGCTTTCTTT. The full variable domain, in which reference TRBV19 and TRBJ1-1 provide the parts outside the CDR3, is DGGITQSPKYLFRKEGQNVTLSCEQNLNHDAMYWYRQDPGQGLRLIYYSQIVNDFQKGDIAEGYSVSREKKESFPLTVTSAQKNPTAFYLCASSGQGRGRGGTEAFFGQGTRLTVV.

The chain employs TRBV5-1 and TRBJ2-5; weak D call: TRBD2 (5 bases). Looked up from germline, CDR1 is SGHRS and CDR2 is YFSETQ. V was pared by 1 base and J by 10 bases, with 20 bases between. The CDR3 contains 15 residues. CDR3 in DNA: TGCGCCAGCAGCTTGTCGAGGACTTCGTTGACTATCCAGTACTTC. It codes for CASSLSRTSLTIQYF. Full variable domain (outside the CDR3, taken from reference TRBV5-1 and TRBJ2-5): KAGVTQTPRYLIKTRGQQVTLSCSPISGHRSVSWYQQTPGQGLQFLFEYFSETQRNKGNFPGRFSGRQFSNSRSEMNVSTLELGDSALYLCASSLSRTSLTIQYFGPGTRLLVL.

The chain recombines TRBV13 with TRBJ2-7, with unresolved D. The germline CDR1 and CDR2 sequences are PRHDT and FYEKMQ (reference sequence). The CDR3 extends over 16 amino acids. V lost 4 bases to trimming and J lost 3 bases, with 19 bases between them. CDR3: CASSYQASWQLYEQYF. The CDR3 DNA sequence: TGTGCCAGCAGCTATCAGGCCAGTTGGCAGCTCTACGAGCAGTACTTC.

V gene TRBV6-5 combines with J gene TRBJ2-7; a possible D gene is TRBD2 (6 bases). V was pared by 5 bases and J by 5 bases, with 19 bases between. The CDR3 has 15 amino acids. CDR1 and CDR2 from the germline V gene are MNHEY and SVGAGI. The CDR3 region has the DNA TGTGCCAGCAGTGCCACCGGGACTTGGCGCCACGAGCAGTACTTC. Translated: CASSATGTWRHEQYF.

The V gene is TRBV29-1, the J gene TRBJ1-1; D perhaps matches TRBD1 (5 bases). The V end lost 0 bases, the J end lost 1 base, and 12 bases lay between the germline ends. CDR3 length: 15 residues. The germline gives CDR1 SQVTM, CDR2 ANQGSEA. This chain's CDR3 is CSVEDRGQGNTEAFF. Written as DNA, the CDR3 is TGCAGCGTTGAAGATAGGGGCCAGGGGAACACTGAAGCTTTCTTT.

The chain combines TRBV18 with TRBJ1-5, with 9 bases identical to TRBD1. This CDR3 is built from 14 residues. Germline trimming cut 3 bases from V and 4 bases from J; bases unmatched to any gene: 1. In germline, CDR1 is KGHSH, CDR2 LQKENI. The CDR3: CASSPGTGNQPQHF. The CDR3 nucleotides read TGTGCCAGCTCACCGGGGACAGGGAATCAGCCCCAGCATTTT. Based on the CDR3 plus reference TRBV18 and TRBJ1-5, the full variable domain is NAGVMQNPRHLVRRRGQEARLRCSPMKGHSHVYWYRQLPEEGLKFMVYLQKENIIDESGMPKERFSAEFPKEGPSILRIQQVVRGDSAAYFCASSPGTGNQPQHFGDGTRLSIL.

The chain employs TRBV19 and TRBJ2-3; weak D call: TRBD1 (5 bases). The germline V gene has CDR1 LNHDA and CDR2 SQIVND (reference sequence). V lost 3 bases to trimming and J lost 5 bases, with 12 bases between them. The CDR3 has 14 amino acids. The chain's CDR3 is CASSIATGVDTQYF. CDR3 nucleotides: TGTGCCAGTAGTATCGCTACAGGCGTAGATACGCAGTATTTT.

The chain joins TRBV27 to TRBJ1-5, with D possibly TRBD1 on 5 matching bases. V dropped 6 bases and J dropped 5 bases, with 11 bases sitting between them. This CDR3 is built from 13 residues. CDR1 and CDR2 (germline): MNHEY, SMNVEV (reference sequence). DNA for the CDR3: TGTGCCAGCAGCTTTCGGGGGGATCAGCCCCAGCATTTT. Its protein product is CASSFRGDQPQHF.

CDR3 sequence reads: CASSLEATRTYGYTF. The CDR3 nucleotides are TGTGCCAGCAGCTTAGAGGCCACTAGAACTTATGGCTACACCTTC. The chain couples TRBV7-9 to TRBJ1-2; D not resolved. Germline-derived CDR1 and CDR2 are SEHNR and FQNEAQ (reference sequence). The length of the CDR3 is 15 residues. Trimming shortened V by 1 base and J by 5 bases, and 14 bases separated the two germline ends. Complete variable domain (other parts from reference TRBV7-9 and TRBJ1-2): DTGVSQNPRHKITKRGQNVTFRCDPISEHNRLYWYRQTLGQGPEFLTYFQNEAQLEKSRLLSDRFSAERPKGSFSTLEIQRTEQGDSAMYLCASSLEATRTYGYTFGSGTRLTVV.

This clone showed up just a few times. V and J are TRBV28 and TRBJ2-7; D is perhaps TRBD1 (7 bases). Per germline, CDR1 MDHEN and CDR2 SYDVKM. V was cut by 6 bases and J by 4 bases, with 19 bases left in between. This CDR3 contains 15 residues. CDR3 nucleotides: TGTGCCAGCAGCCCTCCAGGGGGGCTAAGGTACGAGCAGTACTTC. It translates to CASSPPGGLRYEQYF.

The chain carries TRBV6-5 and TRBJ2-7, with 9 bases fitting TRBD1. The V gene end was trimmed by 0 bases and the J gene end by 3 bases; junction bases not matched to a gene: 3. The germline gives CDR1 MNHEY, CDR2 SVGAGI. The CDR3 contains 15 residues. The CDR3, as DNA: TGTGCCAGCAGTTACTCGAACAGGGGGCGCTACGAGCAGTACTTC. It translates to CASSYSNRGRYEQYF.

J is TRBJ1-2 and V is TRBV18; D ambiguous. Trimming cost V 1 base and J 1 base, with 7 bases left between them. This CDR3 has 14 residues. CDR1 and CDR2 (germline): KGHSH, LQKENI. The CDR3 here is CASSPRQDNYGYTF. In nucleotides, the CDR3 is TGTGCCAGCTCACCACGTCAGGATAACTATGGCTACACCTTC.

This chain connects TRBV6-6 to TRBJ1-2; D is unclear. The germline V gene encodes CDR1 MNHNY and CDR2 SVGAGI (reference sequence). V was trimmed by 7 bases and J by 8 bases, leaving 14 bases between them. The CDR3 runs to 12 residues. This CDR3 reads CASTPSGYGYTF. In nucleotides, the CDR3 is TGTGCCAGCACCCCTTCCGGTTACGGCTACACCTTC.

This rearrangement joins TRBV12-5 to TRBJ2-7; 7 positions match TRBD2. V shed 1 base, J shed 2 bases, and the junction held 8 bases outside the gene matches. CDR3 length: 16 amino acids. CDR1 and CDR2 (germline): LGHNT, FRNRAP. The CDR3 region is CASGLEGQGGAYEQYF. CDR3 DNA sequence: TGTGCTAGTGGTTTGGAAGGGCAGGGAGGGGCCTACGAGCAGTACTTC.

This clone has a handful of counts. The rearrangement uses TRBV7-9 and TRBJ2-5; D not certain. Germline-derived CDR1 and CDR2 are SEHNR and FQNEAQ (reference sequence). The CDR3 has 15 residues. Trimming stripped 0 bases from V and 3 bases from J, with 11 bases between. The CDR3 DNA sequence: TGTGCCAGCAGCTTAGCCCTCACGCGCAAAGAGACCCAGTACTTC. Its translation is CASSLALTRKETQYF.

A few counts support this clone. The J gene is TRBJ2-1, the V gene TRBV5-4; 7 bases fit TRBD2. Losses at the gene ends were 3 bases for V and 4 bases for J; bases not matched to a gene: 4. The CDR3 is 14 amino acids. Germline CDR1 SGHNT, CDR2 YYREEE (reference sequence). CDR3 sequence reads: CASSSAGVYNEQFF. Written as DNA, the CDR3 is TGTGCCAGCAGCTCGGCGGGGGTTTACAATGAGCAGTTCTTC.

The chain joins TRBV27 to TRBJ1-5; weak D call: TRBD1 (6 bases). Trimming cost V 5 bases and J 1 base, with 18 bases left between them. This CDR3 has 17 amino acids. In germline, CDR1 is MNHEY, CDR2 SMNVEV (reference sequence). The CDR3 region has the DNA TGTGCCAGCAGTCCCTTCCCCCGGACAGCCAGCAATCAGCCCCAGCATTTT. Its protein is CASSPFPRTASNQPQHF.

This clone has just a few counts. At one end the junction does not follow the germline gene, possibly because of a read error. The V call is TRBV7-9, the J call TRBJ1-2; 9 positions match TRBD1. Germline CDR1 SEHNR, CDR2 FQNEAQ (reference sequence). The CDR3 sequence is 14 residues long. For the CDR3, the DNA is TGTTCCAGCAGCCGAGACGGGACAGGGAGTGGCTACACCTTC. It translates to CSSSRDGTGSGYTF.

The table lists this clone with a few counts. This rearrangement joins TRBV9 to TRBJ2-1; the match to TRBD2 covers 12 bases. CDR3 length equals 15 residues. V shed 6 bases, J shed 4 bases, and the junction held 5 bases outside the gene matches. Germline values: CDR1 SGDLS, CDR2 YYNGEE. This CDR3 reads CASTSSGREYNEQFF. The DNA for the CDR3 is TGTGCCAGCACATCTAGCGGGAGGGAATACAATGAGCAGTTCTTC.